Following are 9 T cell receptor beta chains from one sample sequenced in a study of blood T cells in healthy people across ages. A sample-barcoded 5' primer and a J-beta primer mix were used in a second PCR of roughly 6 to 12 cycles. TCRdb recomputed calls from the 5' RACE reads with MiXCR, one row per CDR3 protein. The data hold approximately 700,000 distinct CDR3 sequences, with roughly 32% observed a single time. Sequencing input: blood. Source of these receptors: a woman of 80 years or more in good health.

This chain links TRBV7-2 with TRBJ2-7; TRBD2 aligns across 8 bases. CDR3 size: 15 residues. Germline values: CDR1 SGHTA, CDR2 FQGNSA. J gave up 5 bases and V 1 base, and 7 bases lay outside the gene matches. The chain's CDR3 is CASSLEGGGTDEQYF. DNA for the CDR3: TGTGCCAGCAGCTTAGAGGGCGGGGGGACCGACGAGCAGTACTTC.

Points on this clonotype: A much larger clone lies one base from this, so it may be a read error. CDR3 in amino acids: CASSFGQGAGKETQFF. Written as DNA, the CDR3 is TGTGCCAGCAGCTTCGGACAGGGGGCCGGAAAGGAGACCCAGTTCTTC. The gene calls are TRBV11-1 and TRBJ2-1; 11 nucleotides match TRBD1. The trim removed 3 bases at V and 13 bases at J, leaving 14 bases unmatched. CDR1 and CDR2 (germline): SGHAT, FQDESV (reference sequence). This CDR3 region has 16 residues. Using reference TRBV11-1 and TRBJ2-1 for the parts outside the CDR3, the full variable domain is EAEVAQSPRYKITEKSQAVAFWCDPISGHATLYWYRQILGQGPELLVQFQDESVVDDSQLPKDRFSAERLKGVDSTLKIQPAELGDSAMYLCASSFGQGAGKETQFFGPGTRLTVL.

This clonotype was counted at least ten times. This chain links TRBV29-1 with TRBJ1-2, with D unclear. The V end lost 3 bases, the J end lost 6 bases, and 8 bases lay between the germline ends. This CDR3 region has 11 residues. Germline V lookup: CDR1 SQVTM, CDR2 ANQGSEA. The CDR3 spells CSVEERHGYTF. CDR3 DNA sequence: TGCAGCGTTGAGGAGAGACATGGCTACACCTTC.

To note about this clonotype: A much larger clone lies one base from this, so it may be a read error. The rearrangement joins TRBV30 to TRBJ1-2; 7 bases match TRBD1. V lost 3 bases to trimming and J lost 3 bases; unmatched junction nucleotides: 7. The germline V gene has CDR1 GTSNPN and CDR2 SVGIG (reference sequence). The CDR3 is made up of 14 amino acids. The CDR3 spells CAWRGRDRYYGYTF. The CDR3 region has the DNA TGTGCCTGGAGGGGCCGGGACAGATACTATGGCTACACCTTC.

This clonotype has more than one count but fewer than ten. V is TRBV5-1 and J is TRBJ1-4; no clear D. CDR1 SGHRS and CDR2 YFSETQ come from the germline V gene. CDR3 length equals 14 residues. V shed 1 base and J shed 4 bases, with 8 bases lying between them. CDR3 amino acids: CASSLNSDNEKLFF. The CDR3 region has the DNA TGCGCCAGCAGCTTGAACAGTGATAATGAAAAACTGTTTTTT.

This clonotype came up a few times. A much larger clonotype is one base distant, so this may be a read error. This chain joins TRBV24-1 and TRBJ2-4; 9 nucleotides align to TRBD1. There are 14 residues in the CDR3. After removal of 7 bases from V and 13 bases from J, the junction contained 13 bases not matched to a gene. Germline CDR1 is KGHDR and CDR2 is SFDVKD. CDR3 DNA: TGTGCCACCAGGGACCCCGGGACAGGGTTCGGGCAGTACTTC. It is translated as CATRDPGTGFGQYF.

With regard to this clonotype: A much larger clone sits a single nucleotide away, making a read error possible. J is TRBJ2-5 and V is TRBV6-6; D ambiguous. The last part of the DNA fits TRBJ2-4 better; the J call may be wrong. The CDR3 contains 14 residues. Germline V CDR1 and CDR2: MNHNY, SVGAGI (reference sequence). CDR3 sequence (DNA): TGTGCCGGACCTCTCAAAGGGCCCAAAAACATTCAGTACTTC. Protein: CAGPLKGPKNIQYF.

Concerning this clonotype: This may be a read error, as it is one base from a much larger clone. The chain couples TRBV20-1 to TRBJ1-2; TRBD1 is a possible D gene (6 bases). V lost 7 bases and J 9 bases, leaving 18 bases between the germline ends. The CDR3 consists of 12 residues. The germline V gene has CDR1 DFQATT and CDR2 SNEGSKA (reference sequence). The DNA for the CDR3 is TGCAGTGGGGGGCGGGGTAGAGGTAGCTACACCTTC. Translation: CSGGRGRGSYTF.

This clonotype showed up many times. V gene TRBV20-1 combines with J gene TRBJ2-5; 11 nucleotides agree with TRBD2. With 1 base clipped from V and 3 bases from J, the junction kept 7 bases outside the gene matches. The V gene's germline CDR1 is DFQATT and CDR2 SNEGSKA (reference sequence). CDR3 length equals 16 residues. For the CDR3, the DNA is TGCAGTGCTAGAGTGGCTAGCGGGGGGCTAGAAGAGACCCAGTACTTC. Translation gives CSARVASGGLEETQYF.